Below are 20 T cell receptor beta chains sequenced from a single sample in a study of shared clonotypes between healthy human individuals. Only CD45RO-negative cells positively selected for CCR7 counted as naive CD8 cells, so terminally differentiated effector memory CD45RA+ cells were excluded. The assay was immunoSEQ multiplex PCR, and TCRdb's table has in-frame clones only and misses some. Of around 2,000,000 clones listed, about 93% were seen once; the top ten hold 1.5% to 2%. The specimen sequenced was naive CD8+ T cells from PBMCs. These receptors were taken from a man younger than 30 in good health. Some clones in this sample may be carry-over from other donors' samples.

This chain connects TRBV6-5 to TRBJ2-7, with TRBD1 as a possible D gene (5 bases). V was trimmed by 9 bases and J by 3 bases, leaving 18 bases between them. CDR1 MNHEY and CDR2 SVGAGI come from the germline V gene. CDR3 length: 14 amino acids. As DNA, the CDR3 is TGTGCCAGAACTCAGGGCTTCAACATCTACGAGCAGTACTTC. This encodes CARTQGFNIYEQYF.

This chain joins TRBV7-6 and TRBJ2-5, with 7 bases matching TRBD1. CDR1 is SGHVS and CDR2 is FNYEAQ in the germline V gene. Losses at the gene ends were 4 bases for V and 5 bases for J; bases not matched to a gene: 7. The CDR3 length is 14 residues. The CDR3 sequence is CASSSTGVGETQYF. CDR3 in DNA: TGTGCCAGCAGCTCAACAGGGGTTGGCGAGACCCAGTACTTC.

V gene TRBV11-2 combines with J gene TRBJ1-1, with D possibly TRBD1 on 6 matching bases. The V gene's germline CDR1 is SGHAT and CDR2 FQNNGV. V dropped 6 bases and J dropped 11 bases, with 19 bases sitting between them. CDR3 length: 13 amino acids. Here the CDR3 DNA reads TGTGCCAGCAGACCGAATTTACAGGGAATCGCTTTCTTT. Translation gives CASRPNLQGIAFF. The full variable domain, with the rest looked up from reference TRBV11-2 and TRBJ1-1, is EAGVAQSPRYKIIEKRQSVAFWCNPISGHATLYWYQQILGQGPKLLIQFQNNGVVDDSQLPKDRFSAERLKGVDSTLKIQPAKLEDSAVYLCASRPNLQGIAFFGQGTRLTVV.

This clone appeared once. This chain links TRBV11-3 with TRBJ2-2, with 9 nucleotides matching TRBD1. The junction had 7 bases not matched to a gene; V was cut back by 5 bases and J by 0 bases. This CDR3 spans 17 amino acids. CDR1 and CDR2 (germline): SGHNT, YENEEA. In nucleotides, the CDR3 is TGTGCCAGCAGCGAACAAAACAGGGGGCCGAACACCGGGGAGCTGTTTTTT. Protein: CASSEQNRGPNTGELFF.

The gene calls are TRBV4-2 and TRBJ2-1; D may be TRBD2 (5 bases). V lost 3 bases to trimming and J lost 5 bases, with 14 bases between them. Looked up from germline, CDR1 is LGHNA and CDR2 is YNFKEQ. The CDR3 is made up of 15 amino acids. CDR3 region: CASSHPQERNNEQFF. CDR3 coding DNA: TGTGCCAGCAGCCACCCCCAGGAGCGGAACAATGAGCAGTTCTTC.

The chain couples TRBV4-1 to TRBJ2-2, with 7 bases matching TRBD2. With 8 bases clipped from V and 1 base from J, the junction kept 10 bases outside the gene matches. CDR3 length: 16 residues. Germline V gene data show CDR1 as MGHRA and CDR2 as YSYEKL. DNA of the CDR3: TGCGCCAGCCAACCGGGCGGGAGCCAGAACACCGGGGAGCTGTTTTTT. This codes for CASQPGGSQNTGELFF.

The CDR3 bases are TGTGCCAGCAGTTCTGGTAGCTGGGAGCAGTACTTC. Translating gives CASSSGSWEQYF. The chain combines TRBV28 with TRBJ2-7; the D is unclear. V dropped 4 bases and J dropped 7 bases, with 11 bases sitting between them. Germline V CDR1 and CDR2: MDHEN, SYDVKM. The CDR3 has 12 residues.

This chain links TRBV27 with TRBJ2-3; TRBD2 matches 13 bases. Germline trimming cut 5 bases from V and 3 bases from J; bases unmatched to any gene: 11. The CDR3 length is 18 residues. Germline V gene data show CDR1 as MNHEY and CDR2 as SMNVEV (reference sequence). CDR3 bases: TGTGCCAGCAGTCAGAGACTAGCGGGAGGTATGGGGACAGATACGCAGTATTTT. Its translation: CASSQRLAGGMGTDTQYF.

The chain carries TRBV4-3 and TRBJ2-7; 13 nucleotides line up with TRBD2. From germline, CDR1 is LGHNA and CDR2 YSLEER. The CDR3 is made up of 15 amino acids. V trimming: 4 bases; J trimming: 5 bases; junction bases outside the gene matches: 5. In DNA, the CDR3 is TGCGCCAGCAGCCCTGGACTAGCGGGAGTTCACGAGCAGTACTTC. It codes for CASSPGLAGVHEQYF.

To note about this clone: This CDR3 is also generated by other DNA sequences in the sample. The rearrangement joins TRBV20-1 to TRBJ2-5; D is unclear. Trimming stripped 1 base from V and 5 bases from J, with 5 bases between. The CDR3 spans 11 residues. Germline-derived CDR1 and CDR2 are DFQATT and SNEGSKA (reference sequence). In DNA, the CDR3 is TGCAGTGCTAGAGGCTTGGAGACCCAGTACTTC. Translating gives CSARGLETQYF.

The chain recombines TRBV27 with TRBJ2-5, with D uncertain. Trimming removed 4 bases from V and 5 bases from J, with 11 bases in between. This CDR3 has 13 residues. The germline CDR1 and CDR2 sequences are MNHEY and SMNVEV (reference sequence). The CDR3: CASSSASRETQYF. CDR3 nucleotides: TGTGCCAGCAGTTCCGCGAGTAGGGAGACCCAGTACTTC.

This clone was seen once. The CDR3 DNA reads as TGTGCCAGCAGCTTAGGCGTGGGAGAGAGGGACCCCCCCTACGAGCAGTACTTC. Protein product: CASSLGVGERDPPYEQYF. The chain is built from TRBV11-2 and TRBJ2-7; D tentatively reads TRBD1 or TRBD2 (5 bases each). Germline CDR1 is SGHAT and CDR2 is FQNNGV. The V end lost 1 base, the J end lost 2 bases, and 21 bases lay between the germline ends. The CDR3 has 18 amino acids.

The rearrangement joins TRBV27 to TRBJ1-2; 7 positions match TRBD1. CDR3 length equals 15 residues. The junction had 11 bases not matched to a gene; V was cut back by 4 bases and J by 6 bases. CDR1 is MNHEY and CDR2 is SMNVEV in the germline V gene (reference sequence). The CDR3 protein is CASSSNVQGVNGYTF. CDR3 bases: TGTGCCAGCAGTTCCAACGTCCAGGGGGTAAATGGCTACACCTTC.

CDR3: CASSDPGNYNEQFF. The CDR3 DNA sequence: TGTGCCAGCAGTGATCCGGGAAACTACAATGAGCAGTTCTTC. V usage is TRBV6-4 and J usage is TRBJ2-1, with D perhaps TRBD2 (5 bases). Trimming removed 3 bases from V and 3 bases from J, with 9 bases in between. Germline V CDR1 and CDR2: MRHNA, SNTAGT. CDR3 length equals 14 residues.

The V gene is TRBV6-5, the J gene TRBJ2-1; D possibly corresponds to TRBD1 (6 bases). The CDR3 is 16 amino acids. V was pared by 2 bases and J by 9 bases, with 20 bases between. CDR1 and CDR2 from the germline V gene are MNHEY and SVGAGI. The CDR3 region has the DNA TGTGCCAGCAGTTACCAGGACAGCCTCTTGGGTGGTGAGCAGTTCTTC. Translated: CASSYQDSLLGGEQFF.

Remarks on this clone: This specimen includes other DNA sequences encoding the same CDR3. The rearrangement joins TRBV27 to TRBJ1-1; D might be TRBD1 (5 bases). The CDR3 length is 14 residues. Germline V gives CDR1 MNHEY, CDR2 SMNVEV (reference sequence). The V end was cut by 3 bases, the J end by 2 bases, with 10 bases between. CDR3 amino acids: CASSFGGPNTEAFF. The CDR3, as DNA: TGTGCCAGCAGTTTTGGGGGACCAAACACTGAAGCTTTCTTT.

This chain links TRBV7-9 with TRBJ1-1; tentatively, D is TRBD1 (5 bases). Germline assignment: CDR1 SEHNR and CDR2 FQNEAQ (reference sequence). V shed 4 bases and J shed 3 bases, with 15 bases lying between them. The CDR3 has 15 residues. As DNA, the CDR3 is TGTGCCAGCAGCTCGCCAGGGATGTTGGACACTGAAGCTTTCTTT. This translates into CASSSPGMLDTEAFF. Full variable domain (outside the CDR3, taken from reference TRBV7-9 and TRBJ1-1): DTGVSQNPRHKITKRGQNVTFRCDPISEHNRLYWYRQTLGQGPEFLTYFQNEAQLEKSRLLSDRFSAERPKGSFSTLEIQRTEQGDSAMYLCASSSPGMLDTEAFFGQGTRLTVV.

The rearrangement links TRBV27 to TRBJ2-2; D is uncertain. Germline loops: CDR1 MNHEY, CDR2 SMNVEV (reference sequence). The CDR3 has 14 amino acids. V dropped 6 bases and J dropped 0 bases, with 8 bases sitting between them. The CDR3 sequence: CASSPYANTGELFF. For the CDR3, the DNA is TGTGCCAGCAGCCCCTATGCGAACACCGGGGAGCTGTTTTTT.

The gene calls are TRBV19 and TRBJ1-1, with a tentative D call TRBD1 (6 bases). Germline V lookup: CDR1 LNHDA, CDR2 SQIVND (reference sequence). This CDR3 spans 13 amino acids. Between the trimmed V and J ends, which lost 7 bases and 4 bases, there was a span of 13 bases. CDR3 coding DNA: TGTGCCAGTATAGGGGGGCCCGGCACTGAAGCTTTCTTT. Its protein is CASIGGPGTEAFF.

V and J are TRBV5-5 and TRBJ2-7, with 16 nucleotides matching TRBD2. CDR3 size: 17 residues. Germline CDR1 reads SGHKS; CDR2 reads YYEKEE (reference sequence). V gave up 4 bases and J gave up 4 bases; unmatched junction bases: 8. The CDR3 spells CASSGTSGRAFSYEQYF. For the CDR3, the DNA is TGTGCCAGCAGCGGGACTAGCGGGAGGGCCTTCAGTTACGAGCAGTACTTC.